These 28 T cell receptor beta chains were sequenced from one sample in a study of T-cell memory formation after mild COVID-19. One entry per CDR3 protein, called by TCRdb with MiXCR from the 5' RACE reads. The profile shows 49,000 or so distinct CDR3 sequences, approximately 7% of them singletons. The specimen was PBMCs or a T cell subset sorted from them (not recorded which). The receptors here all came from a man between 18 and 35 years old who had mild COVID-19 (a few samples of this study predate the infection). Cell type and time point are not known.

This clonotype came up a few times. The chain is built from TRBV10-3 and TRBJ1-4; 7 bases agree with TRBD1. V lost 6 bases, J lost 0 bases, and 1 base stayed unmatched. The CDR3 runs 14 residues. CDR1 and CDR2 from the germline V gene are ENHRY and SYGVKD. The CDR3: CAIRQGATNEKLFF. The CDR3 DNA is TGTGCCATCAGGCAGGGGGCAACTAATGAAAAACTGTTTTTT.

V and J are TRBV5-1 and TRBJ1-2, with TRBD1 matching over 10 bases. In germline, CDR1 is SGHRS, CDR2 YFSETQ. The CDR3 is 16 amino acids. Trimming cost V 0 bases and J 8 bases; bases outside gene matches: 10. The CDR3 region has the DNA TGCGCCAGCAGCTTGGACGGGACAGGGGTCTGGAACGGCTACACCTTC. Translation gives CASSLDGTGVWNGYTF.

In its sample, this clonotype was seen a few times. The V gene is TRBV6-1, the J gene TRBJ2-1; maybe TRBD2 (5 bases). Per germline, CDR1 MNHNS and CDR2 SASEGT. The germline V and J ends were trimmed by 5 bases and 0 bases, with 14 bases remaining between them. This CDR3 comprises 16 residues. CDR3 region: CASSLALGSSYNEQFF. CDR3 DNA sequence: TGTGCCAGCAGTCTAGCCTTAGGGTCCTCCTACAATGAGCAGTTCTTC.

This clonotype has more than one count but fewer than ten. V is TRBV7-2 and J is TRBJ1-4, with 10 bases matching TRBD1. The CDR3 covers 14 residues. The germline CDR1 and CDR2 sequences are SGHTA and FQGNSA. With V trimmed by 5 bases and J by 8 bases, 5 bases remained unmatched. The CDR3 bases are TGTGCCAGCAGCCCCAGACAGGGGGCCGAAAAACTGTTTTTT. Translating gives CASSPRQGAEKLFF.

The chain employs TRBV7-9 and TRBJ2-1, with D possibly TRBD2 on 6 matching bases. The CDR3 contains 18 residues. Germline CDR1 SEHNR, CDR2 FQNEAQ (reference sequence). V lost 2 bases and J lost 2, with 19 bases in between. The CDR3 DNA reads TGTGCCAGCAGCTTATTAGATTCCGGAGGGACGGCCTACAATGAGCAGTTCTTC. Protein sequence: CASSLLDSGGTAYNEQFF.

This clonotype was seen at least ten times. This sequence joins TRBV6-2 or TRBV6-3 and TRBJ2-7; 8 bases fit TRBD2. The germline gives CDR1 MNHEY, CDR2 SVGEGT. Unmatched junction bases numbered 9, after V lost 7 bases and J lost 1 base. The CDR3 is made up of 15 amino acids. CDR3 region: CASNSPGLGSYEQYV. The CDR3 DNA reads as TGTGCCAGCAACTCCCCGGGACTAGGTTCCTACGAGCAGTACGTC.

The CDR3 reads CASREVTDQETQYF. The CDR3 nucleotides read TGCGCCAGCAGGGAAGTAACAGACCAAGAGACCCAGTACTTC. The V call is TRBV5-1, the J call TRBJ2-5; D unclear. CDR1 SGHRS and CDR2 YFSETQ come from the germline V gene. Trimming stripped 5 bases from V and 0 bases from J, with 11 bases between. The CDR3 has 14 amino acids.

This clonotype has at least ten counts. The chain employs TRBV10-1 and TRBJ2-1; possible D gene TRBD1, 6 bases. Germline lookup yields CDR1 WNHNN and CDR2 SYGVQD (reference sequence). The V end lost 2 bases, the J end lost 15 bases, and 20 bases lay between the germline ends. CDR3 length: 14 amino acids. CDR3 sequence reads: CASSESRTASNRFF. The DNA of the CDR3 is TGCGCCAGCAGTGAGAGCCGGACAGCAAGTAATCGGTTCTTC.

This clonotype was seen more than once but under ten times. Sequence at one end of the junction differs from germline and may be a read error. V gene TRBV7-7 combines with J gene TRBJ2-2; D perhaps matches TRBD2 (5 bases). This CDR3 region has 15 residues. Germline assignment: CDR1 SSHAT and CDR2 FNYEAQ (reference sequence). The CDR3 nucleotides are TGTGCTAGCAGCTTTAGCGCTGTTAATACCGGGGAGCTGTTTTTT. It specifies CASSFSAVNTGELFF.

This clonotype has a count of ten or more. The chain has TRBV7-9 and TRBJ2-7, with D hard to call. This CDR3 is built from 12 residues. The V gene's germline CDR1 is SEHNR and CDR2 FQNEAQ (reference sequence). V lost 5 bases and J lost 2, with 7 bases in between. The CDR3: CASSHSPYEQYV. CDR3 coding DNA: TGTGCCAGCAGCCATTCACCCTACGAGCAGTACGTC.

This clonotype has just a few counts. This chain uses TRBV3-1 with TRBJ2-3; 10 nucleotides align to TRBD2. J lost 2 bases, V lost 6 bases, and 11 bases had no gene match. This CDR3 spans 17 amino acids. CDR1 LGHDT and CDR2 YNNKEL come from the germline V gene (reference sequence). Here the CDR3 DNA reads TGTGCCAGCAGGGGCACAACCGGGACTAGCGACACAGATACGCAGTATTTT. This gives the protein CASRGTTGTSDTDTQYF.

The chain couples TRBV6-2 or TRBV6-3 to TRBJ1-2; D is perhaps TRBD1 (6 bases). The CDR3 consists of 15 residues. CDR1 and CDR2 (germline): MNHEY, SVGEGT. The germline V and J ends were trimmed by 7 bases and 4 bases, with 19 bases remaining between them. CDR3 bases: TGTGCCAGCAATGACCCAGGGGACTCTTTCTATGGCTACACCTTC. Its translation is CASNDPGDSFYGYTF.

The chain carries TRBV6-2 or TRBV6-3 and TRBJ1-5; TRBD1 matches at 7 bases. The CDR3 loop spans 14 amino acids. Trimming at V came to 6 bases and at J to 6 bases, leaving 8 bases not matched to a gene. CDR1 is MNHEY, CDR2 SVGEGT, per germline. This CDR3 is CASSVTGEAQPQHF. The CDR3 nucleotides read TGTGCCAGCAGCGTTACAGGGGAAGCTCAGCCCCAGCATTTT.

This clonotype has ten or more counts. This chain joins TRBV15 and TRBJ1-5; tentative D call: TRBD1 (6 bases). The V gene lost 5 bases and the J gene lost 6 bases, with 23 bases spanning the gap. Germline V lookup: CDR1 LNHNV, CDR2 YYDKDF (reference sequence). The CDR3 is 17 residues long. CDR3 sequence: CATSRPPLQGIGQPQHF. The DNA for the CDR3 is TGTGCCACCAGCCGACCCCCCCTACAGGGAATAGGTCAGCCCCAGCATTTT.

This clonotype has a count of ten or more. In DNA, the CDR3 is TGCGCCAGCAGCTTGGCCTTGGACCCCACAGATACGCAGTATTTT. Its translation is CASSLALDPTDTQYF. This sequence joins TRBV5-1 and TRBJ2-3; D unclear. The CDR3 totals 15 residues. Germline V lookup: CDR1 SGHRS, CDR2 YFSETQ. V lost 0 bases, J lost 2 bases, and 10 bases lay in between. The full variable domain, rest sourced from reference TRBV5-1 and TRBJ2-3, is KAGVTQTPRYLIKTRGQQVTLSCSPISGHRSVSWYQQTPGQGLQFLFEYFSETQRNKGNFPGRFSGRQFSNSRSEMNVSTLELGDSALYLCASSLALDPTDTQYFGPGTRLTVL.

Ten or more counts support this clonotype. The rearrangement joins TRBV7-2 to TRBJ2-3; D not resolved. CDR3 length: 12 residues. Trimming removed 2 bases from V and 13 bases from J, with 13 bases in between. Germline lookup yields CDR1 SGHTA and CDR2 FQGNSA. The CDR3 protein is CASSLQQTSEYF. The CDR3 DNA is TGTGCCAGCAGCTTACAACAGACATCAGAGTATTTT.

This clonotype was seen ten or more times. This chain links TRBV5-1 with TRBJ2-7, with D perhaps being TRBD1 or TRBD2 (6 bases each). Trimming left V 4 bases short and J 2 bases short, with 16 bases between. CDR3 length: 15 amino acids. CDR1 SGHRS and CDR2 YFSETQ come from the germline V gene. The CDR3 reads CASSPEGGPPYEQYF. The CDR3 DNA sequence: TGCGCCAGCAGCCCGGAGGGGGGTCCTCCCTACGAGCAGTACTTC.

This clonotype came up a few times. In nucleotides, the CDR3 is TGTGCCAGCAGCTTATTCTCCCTGGCGGGAAATGAGCAGTTCTTC. This codes for CASSLFSLAGNEQFF. The V call is TRBV7-2, the J call TRBJ2-1, with D possibly TRBD2 on 6 matching bases. V lost 2 bases to trimming and J lost 7 bases, with 15 bases between them. The CDR3 totals 15 residues. The germline gives CDR1 SGHTA, CDR2 FQGNSA.

The J gene is TRBJ2-2, the V gene TRBV6-6, with D unclear. The V gene's germline CDR1 is MNHNY and CDR2 SVGAGI (reference sequence). Trimming cost V 1 base and J 7 bases, with 1 base left between them. The CDR3 totals 11 residues. The CDR3 DNA is TGTGCCAGCAGTTACTACGGGGAGCTGTTTTTT. Translating it yields CASSYYGELFF.

This clonotype was recorded a few times. The genes are TRBV12-3 or TRBV12-4 and TRBJ2-6, with D unclear. This CDR3 region has 15 residues. V lost 1 base and J lost 4, with 8 bases in between. The CDR3 is CASSLGTTGANVLTF. As DNA, the CDR3 is TGTGCCAGCAGTTTAGGCACAACCGGGGCCAACGTCCTGACTTTC.

CDR3 protein: CASSWGGHRGTDTQYF. As DNA, the CDR3 is TGCGCCAGCAGCTGGGGCGGGCATAGGGGCACAGATACGCAGTATTTT. The V and J genes are TRBV5-1 and TRBJ2-3; D is possibly TRBD1 or TRBD2 (5 bases each). The CDR3 has 16 amino acids. Germline V CDR1 and CDR2: SGHRS, YFSETQ. V shed 3 bases and J shed 1 base, with 15 bases lying between them.

This clonotype was detected only a few times. The rearrangement links TRBV5-1 to TRBJ2-3; tentatively, D is TRBD2 (7 bases). The ends were cut back, 4 bases at V and 6 bases at J, with 27 bases in the middle. This CDR3 contains 18 residues. The germline gives CDR1 SGHRS, CDR2 YFSETQ. The chain's CDR3 is CASSLRRGGALVSDTQYF. The CDR3 DNA reads as TGCGCCAGCAGCCTCCGCCGTGGGGGGGCCCTGGTATCGGATACGCAGTATTTT. The variable domain in full, with the rest retrieved from reference TRBV5-1 and TRBJ2-3, is KAGVTQTPRYLIKTRGQQVTLSCSPISGHRSVSWYQQTPGQGLQFLFEYFSETQRNKGNFPGRFSGRQFSNSRSEMNVSTLELGDSALYLCASSLRRGGALVSDTQYFGPGTRLTVL.

Many counts were recorded for this clonotype. The junction differs from germline at one of its ends, possibly a read error. The chain carries TRBV7-9 and TRBJ2-3, with 10 positions matching TRBD1. The CDR3 has 18 residues. CDR1 is SEHNR, CDR2 FQNEAQ, per germline (reference sequence). The DNA of the CDR3 is TGTGCCAGCAGCCTAGCCCCCGGACAGGGGGGCTCCACAGATACGCAGTATTTT. Its protein product is CASSLAPGQGGSTDTQYF.

This clonotype was found many times. V is TRBV20-1 and J is TRBJ2-5; 11 bases fit TRBD2. Trimming cost V 2 bases and J 5 bases; bases outside gene matches: 7. The CDR3 has 15 residues. Germline CDR1 is DFQATT and CDR2 is SNEGSKA (reference sequence). CDR3 protein: CSARLAGGPFETQYF. The CDR3 DNA sequence: TGCAGTGCTAGATTAGCGGGGGGGCCCTTTGAGACCCAGTACTTC.

This clonotype was detected many times. V is TRBV20-1 and J is TRBJ2-1; TRBD2 agrees at 8 bases. This CDR3 is built from 14 residues. V was clipped by 3 bases and J by 9 bases; unmatched bases: 10. In germline, CDR1 is DFQATT, CDR2 SNEGSKA (reference sequence). The CDR3 DNA sequence: TGCAGTGCTAGGAGTAGCGGGGCGAAGGGTGAGCAGTTCTTC. Translating it yields CSARSSGAKGEQFF.

This clonotype showed up just a few times. The chain recombines TRBV18 with TRBJ2-5, with 10 bases lining up with TRBD1. V lost 3 bases and J lost 5; bases outside the gene matches: 6. The germline gives CDR1 KGHSH, CDR2 LQKENI. This CDR3 comprises 15 residues. The CDR3 DNA sequence: TGTGCCAGCTCACCTGGGACAGGGGAGATGGAGACCCAGTACTTC. Encoded protein: CASSPGTGEMETQYF.

The chain has TRBV14 and TRBJ2-1; no clear D gene. V shed 5 bases and J shed 7 bases, with 24 bases lying between them. The length of the CDR3 is 17 residues. Germline CDR1 is SGHDN and CDR2 is FVKESK. CDR3 amino acids: CASSARRLAVSRNEQFF. CDR3 nucleotides: TGTGCCAGCAGCGCCCGCAGGTTAGCCGTTTCAAGGAATGAGCAGTTCTTC.

This clonotype was counted only a few times. This rearrangement joins TRBV20-1 to TRBJ1-1; D is possibly TRBD1 (5 bases). CDR3 size: 15 residues. Germline CDR1 is DFQATT and CDR2 is SNEGSKA (reference sequence). V was clipped by 3 bases and J by 5 bases, with 19 bases between them. The CDR3 loop reads CSARSWDAGSTEAFF. The CDR3 DNA is TGCAGTGCTAGGTCCTGGGACGCGGGGTCGACTGAAGCTTTCTTT.